These T cell receptor beta chains were read from a single sample in a study of OX40 agonist ivuxolimab in advanced cancers. The data were produced by immunoSEQ multiplex PCR, yet TCRdb's version contains in-frame clones alone and is incomplete. The sample yields about 59,000 clones, approximately 80% seen once. The input for sequencing was CD4+ or CD8+ T cells sorted from blood, taken in a trial of the OX40 agonist ivuxolimab. Receptors originate from an adult with an advanced solid tumor such as melanoma, head and neck, liver or kidney cancer. CDR3s include the opening cysteine and the closing phenylalanine or tryptophan. A D gene is named only where the DNA matches it firmly. Clone sizes are given selectively: once, few, many, or a class where the clone is expanded.

v_call	j_call	d_call	cdr3_length	clone_size	cdr3_nt	cdr3_aa
TRBV4-1	TRBJ2-5	TRBD2	19	.	TGCGCCAGCAGCCAAGAGAGGAGACAGTCCCAAGGGGAGGGAGAGACCCAGTACTTC	CASSQERRQSQGEGETQYF
TRBV18	TRBJ2-2	.	16	.	TGTGCCAGCTCACCAGTTGGCCCAGCGAACACCGGGGAGCTGTTTTTT	CASSPVGPANTGELFF
TRBV4-3	TRBJ2-2	.	18	.	TGCGCCAGCAGCCAAGATGGGACGGGGGGCGCGAACACCGGGGAGCTGTTTTTT	CASSQDGTGGANTGELFF
TRBV19	TRBJ1-1	.	15	.	TGTGCCAGTAGTACTGGGACACTCCCGAACACTGAAGCTTTCTTT	CASSTGTLPNTEAFF
TRBV10-3	TRBJ1-6	TRBD1	15	.	TGTGCCATCAGTGAGTCGCCAGGGGGTAATTCACCCCTCCACTTT	CAISESPGGNSPLHF
TRBV5-1	TRBJ2-7	.	13	.	TGCGCCAGCAGATATGACAGGCTCTACGAGCAGTACTTC	CASRYDRLYEQYF
TRBV5-1	TRBJ1-5	TRBD1	19	.	TGCGCCAGCAGCTCCGTTACGGGGACAGGGGTGGGCAGCAATCAGCCCCAGCATTTT	CASSSVTGTGVGSNQPQHF
TRBV10-2	TRBJ2-2	TRBD2	15	.	TGCGCCAGCAAGCGGGCGGGAGCTGGCACCGGGGAGCTGTTTTTT	CASKRAGAGTGELFF
TRBV19	TRBJ2-7	TRBD1	15	.	TGTGCCAGTAGTCTCGGTGGACAGGGTACGTACGAGCAGTACTTC	CASSLGGQGTYEQYF
TRBV6-6	TRBJ2-5	.	15	.	TGTGCCAGCAGTCGCACAGGGAGAGGACAAGAGACCCAGTACTTC	CASSRTGRGQETQYF
TRBV28	TRBJ1-2	.	13	.	TGTGCCAGCAGTTTCGACAATAACTATGGCTACACCTTC	CASSFDNNYGYTF
TRBV7-2	TRBJ2-2	.	14	.	TGTGCCAGCAGCTTAGGTTTGGGGACCGGGGAGCTGTTTTTT	CASSLGLGTGELFF
TRBV11-2	TRBJ1-1	.	14	.	TGTGCCAGCAGCCTCCCGCGGGCATCTGCTGAAGCTTTCTTT	CASSLPRASAEAFF
TRBV2	TRBJ1-2	TRBD1	13	few	TGTGCCAGCGGGACAGGGAGGACGTATGGCTACACCTTC	CASGTGRTYGYTF
TRBV6-1	TRBJ2-7	TRBD1	13	.	TGTGCCGGAAACTCAGGGGGCAGAGGGGAGCAGTACTTC	CAGNSGGRGEQYF
TRBV18	TRBJ1-1	TRBD1	15	.	TGTGCCAGCTCGCCGACAGGGGATATGAACACTGAAGCTTTCTTT	CASSPTGDMNTEAFF
TRBV30	TRBJ1-2	TRBD1	13	.	TGTGCCTGGAGTGTTGAACAGGGGAGCGGCTACACCTTC	CAWSVEQGSGYTF
TRBV5-6	TRBJ1-2	.	12	.	TGTGCCAGCAGCCTAACTAACTATGGCTACACCTTC	CASSLTNYGYTF
TRBV9	TRBJ1-3	.	16	.	TGTGCCAGCAGCGTTTCTGGGCTTGGGGGAGGAAACACCATATATTTT	CASSVSGLGGGNTIYF
TRBV7-2	TRBJ1-2	TRBD1	14	.	TGTGCCAGCAGCTTAGATCCAGGGGGATATGGCTACACCTTC	CASSLDPGGYGYTF
TRBV4-1	TRBJ2-7	TRBD1	15	.	TGCGCCAGCAGCCAAGGGACAGGGGCCCAGCACGAGCAGTACTTC	CASSQGTGAQHEQYF
TRBV19	TRBJ2-3	.	13	.	TGTGCCAGTCGATCGGGGGGCACAGATACGCAGTATTTT	CASRSGGTDTQYF
TRBV5-1	TRBJ2-5	.	15	.	TGCGCCAGCAGCATATCGGGGGCGGTCCAAGAGACCCAGTACTTC	CASSISGAVQETQYF
TRBV19	TRBJ2-7	.	13	.	TGTGCCAGTAGTGCCGGGCCTGTCTACGAGCAGTACTTC	CASSAGPVYEQYF
TRBV28	TRBJ1-5	TRBD1	15	.	TGTGCCAGCAGTGGCGGGACAGGGGAGGGTCAGCCCCAGCATTTT	CASSGGTGEGQPQHF
TRBV7-3	TRBJ2-1	.	12	.	TGTGCCAGCAGCCGGGTGGCCGGGGAGCAGTTCTTC	CASSRVAGEQFF
TRBV11-2	TRBJ2-1	.	18	.	TGTGCCAGCAGCTTATTAGCCGTGGCGGGGGCTTCCTACAATGAGCAGTTCTTC	CASSLLAVAGASYNEQFF
TRBV5-8	TRBJ2-1	TRBD1	16	.	TGTGCCAGCAGCCTTCCCGGGACAGGGAACCCCAATGAGCAGTTCTTC	CASSLPGTGNPNEQFF
TRBV2	TRBJ2-6	TRBD1	18	.	TGTGCCAGCGTACTCTCGACAGGGCCCAGCTCTGGGGCCAACGTCCTGACTTTC	CASVLSTGPSSGANVLTF
TRBV19	TRBJ2-1	.	14	once	TGTGCCACCTCCCCAGACGGTCGGTACAATGAGCAGTTCTTC	CATSPDGRYNEQFF
TRBV28	TRBJ1-1	.	14	.	TGTGCCAGCACCTGGGGACTAGCAAACACTGAAGCTTTCTTT	CASTWGLANTEAFF
TRBV29-1	TRBJ1-4	TRBD1	13	.	TGCAGCGTTGGGACAGGGGGTCGCGAAAAACTGTTTTTT	CSVGTGGREKLFF
TRBV7-2	TRBJ2-5	.	11	.	TGTGCCAGCAGCTTAACCGGGACCCAGTACTTC	CASSLTGTQYF